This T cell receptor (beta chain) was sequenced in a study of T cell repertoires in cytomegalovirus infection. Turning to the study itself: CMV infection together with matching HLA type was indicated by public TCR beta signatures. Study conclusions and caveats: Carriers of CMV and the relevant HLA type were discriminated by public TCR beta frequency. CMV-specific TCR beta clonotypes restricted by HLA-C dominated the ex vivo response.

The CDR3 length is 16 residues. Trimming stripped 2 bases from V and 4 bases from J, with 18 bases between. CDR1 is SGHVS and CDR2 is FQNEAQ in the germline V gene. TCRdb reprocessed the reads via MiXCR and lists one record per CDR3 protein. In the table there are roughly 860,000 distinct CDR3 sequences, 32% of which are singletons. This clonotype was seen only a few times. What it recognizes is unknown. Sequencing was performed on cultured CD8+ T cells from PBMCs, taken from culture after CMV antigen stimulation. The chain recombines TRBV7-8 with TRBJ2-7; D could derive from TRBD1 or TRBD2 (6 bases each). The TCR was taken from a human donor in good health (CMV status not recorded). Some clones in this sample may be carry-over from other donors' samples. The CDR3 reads CASSLLSGDIPYEQYF. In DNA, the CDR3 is TGTGCCAGCAGCTTATTGTCGGGGGACATTCCTTACGAGCAGTACTTC.